This is a list of T cell receptor beta chains from one sample in a study of shared clonotypes between healthy human individuals. Repertoires were generated with immunoSEQ multiplex PCR, while TCRdb's copy carries only in-frame clones and drops some. This table holds some 2,500,000 clones, under 95% found once. Sequenced input: naive CD4+ T cells from PBMCs. Receptors originate from a man aged 18-30 years in good health. Some clones in this sample may be carry-over from other donors' samples. CDR3s include the opening cysteine and the closing phenylalanine or tryptophan. D genes are given only for firm matches. The listing skips clone size in some rows; elsewhere it reads once, few, many or a size class.

clone_size	v_call	d_call	j_call	cdr3_aa	cdr3_nt
-	TRBV6-5	-	TRBJ1-6	CASSGGRPNSPLHF	TGTGCCAGCAGTGGGGGAAGGCCAAATTCACCCCTCCACTTT
once	TRBV27	TRBD2	TRBJ2-1	CASTIMGLAGGEQFF	TGTGCCAGCACCATAATGGGACTAGCGGGAGGTGAGCAGTTCTTC
-	TRBV7-9	-	TRBJ1-1	CASSFRGALNTEAFF	TGTGCCAGCAGCTTTCGTGGGGCACTAAACACTGAAGCTTTCTTT
-	TRBV19	-	TRBJ2-1	CASSTLRSSYNEQFF	TGTGCCAGTAGTACCCTTAGGAGCTCCTACAATGAGCAGTTCTTC
-	TRBV19	-	TRBJ1-5	CASAGLYSYQPQHF	TGTGCCAGCGCAGGTCTTTACTCTTATCAGCCCCAGCATTTT
-	TRBV6-1	TRBD2	TRBJ2-5	CASSEARGRQETQYF	TGTGCCAGCAGTGAAGCGCGGGGGAGGCAAGAGACCCAGTACTTC
-	TRBV28	-	TRBJ2-6	CASSSFAGKGRSGANVLTF	TGTGCCAGCAGTTCGTTCGCCGGTAAAGGGAGATCTGGGGCCAACGTCCTGACTTTC
once	TRBV5-1	TRBD1	TRBJ1-1	CASGGSVGQLNTEAFF	TGCGCCAGCGGGGGATCGGTGGGACAGCTGAACACTGAAGCTTTCTTT
-	TRBV9	TRBD2	TRBJ2-1	CASSVALTEGFGGRAQNSYNEQFF	TGTGCCAGCAGCGTAGCTCTCACGGAGGGTTTCGGCGGGAGGGCCCAAAACTCCTACAATGAGCAGTTCTTC
-	TRBV18	TRBD1	TRBJ1-3	CASSPLDRVNTIYF	TGTGCCAGCTCACCACTTGACAGGGTGAACACCATATATTTT
-	TRBV5-1	-	TRBJ1-4	CASSPGGRFEKLFF	TGCGCCAGCAGCCCCGGGGGTCGCTTCGAAAAACTGTTTTTT
-	TRBV7-3	TRBD1	TRBJ2-1	CASSFGQGIGGNEQFF	TGTGCCAGCAGCTTCGGACAGGGAATAGGCGGCAATGAGCAGTTCTTC
-	TRBV4-2	-	TRBJ2-2	CASSQGPGPLNTGELFF	TGTGCCAGCAGCCAAGGCCCGGGACCATTGAACACCGGGGAGCTGTTTTTT
-	TRBV30	TRBD2	TRBJ2-1	CAGRLAGYNEQFF	TGTGCCGGAAGACTAGCGGGTTACAATGAGCAGTTCTTC
-	TRBV9	-	TRBJ2-2	CASSVGDTVSTGELFF	TGTGCCAGCAGCGTAGGGGACACGGTCTCCACCGGGGAGCTGTTTTTT
-	TRBV27	-	TRBJ2-2	CASSLRNPNTGELFF	TGTGCCAGCAGTCTCCGGAACCCGAACACCGGGGAGCTGTTTTTT
-	TRBV7-2	TRBD1	TRBJ2-1	CASSLSQGALGFEQFF	TGTGCCAGCAGCCTGTCACAGGGGGCCCTCGGGTTTGAGCAGTTCTTC
once	TRBV19	-	TRBJ2-5	CATRGAGETQYF	TGTGCCACGAGGGGGGCAGGAGAGACCCAGTACTTC
once	TRBV5-1	TRBD1	TRBJ1-4	CASSFLPPGQGVATNEKLFF	TGCGCCAGCAGCTTTCTCCCGCCGGGACAGGGGGTTGCAACTAATGAAAAACTGTTTTTT
few	TRBV5-6	-	TRBJ1-4	CASSFSGNEKLFF	TGTGCCAGCAGCTTTTCCGGTAATGAAAAACTGTTTTTT
-	TRBV7-3	TRBD1	TRBJ2-7	CASSPEDRAIDEQYF	TGTGCCAGCAGCCCCGAGGACAGGGCGATTGACGAGCAGTACTTC
-	TRBV6-6	-	TRBJ1-1	CASRGDIEAFF	TGTGCCAGCAGGGGGGACATTGAAGCTTTCTTT
-	TRBV28	-	TRBJ2-1	CASVSRTYNEQFF	TGTGCCAGTGTTTCGAGAACCTACAATGAGCAGTTCTTC
-	TRBV13	-	TRBJ2-3	CASSLQGGVGTDTQYF	TGTGCCAGCAGCTTACAAGGGGGAGTCGGCACAGATACGCAGTATTTT
-	TRBV11-2	TRBD2	TRBJ2-3	CASSLDLGFWAGGPEDTQYF	TGTGCCAGCAGCTTAGATCTCGGGTTTTGGGCGGGAGGGCCCGAAGATACGCAGTATTTT
once	TRBV25-1	-	TRBJ1-4	CASSELAHSGKLFF	TGTGCCAGCAGTGAATTGGCCCATAGTGGAAAACTGTTTTTT
-	TRBV9	-	TRBJ2-5	CASSVAGAGYQETQYF	TGTGCCAGCAGCGTAGCGGGGGCCGGGTACCAAGAGACCCAGTACTTC
-	TRBV5-1	TRBD2	TRBJ2-3	CASSLAGTTSGTADTQYF	TGCGCCAGCAGCTTGGCCGGAACGACTAGCGGGACGGCAGATACGCAGTATTTT
-	TRBV28	-	TRBJ2-1	CASSYGGRPYNEQFF	TGTGCCAGCAGTTATGGTGGGAGGCCCTACAATGAGCAGTTCTTC
-	TRBV19	TRBD2	TRBJ2-2	CASGASGRTGTGELFF	TGTGCCAGTGGGGCTAGCGGGAGGACTGGGACCGGGGAGCTGTTTTTT
-	TRBV19	-	TRBJ1-5	CASSMNGPQPQHF	TGTGCCAGTAGTATGAACGGTCCCCAGCCCCAGCATTTT
-	TRBV5-1	-	TRBJ2-1	CASSLARANEQFF	TGCGCCAGCAGCTTGGCCAGGGCTAATGAGCAGTTCTTC
-	TRBV10-3	-	TRBJ2-7	CAITPTEEYEQYF	TGTGCCATCACCCCGACAGAAGAGTACGAGCAGTACTTC
-	TRBV2	-	TRBJ2-7	CASSEGLTRAYEQYF	TGTGCCAGCAGTGAAGGCCTCACCCGGGCCTACGAGCAGTACTTC
-	TRBV19	TRBD1	TRBJ2-2	CASSPQGWAGELFF	TGTGCCAGTAGTCCACAGGGGTGGGCCGGGGAGCTGTTTTTT
-	TRBV20-1	-	TRBJ2-1	CSVGSFWEQFF	TGCAGTGTAGGGTCCTTCTGGGAGCAGTTCTTC
-	TRBV5-1	TRBD1	TRBJ1-1	CASSPGQAGNTEAFF	TGCGCCAGCAGCCCCGGACAGGCCGGTAACACTGAAGCTTTCTTT
-	TRBV5-1	-	TRBJ2-1	CASSLTAGLGNEQFF	TGCGCCAGCAGCTTAACCGCGGGACTTGGCAATGAGCAGTTCTTC
-	TRBV7-2	-	TRBJ1-1	CASSLLPRTVTEAFF	TGTGCCAGCAGCTTACTACCCAGAACTGTCACTGAAGCTTTCTTT
-	TRBV29-1	-	TRBJ2-7	CSVEGRVSYEQYF	TGCAGCGTTGAGGGCAGGGTCTCCTACGAGCAGTACTTC
-	TRBV7-8	-	TRBJ2-3	CAWAGQSTDTQYF	TGTGCCTGGGCCGGACAGAGCACAGATACGCAGTATTTT
-	TRBV2	TRBD1	TRBJ1-4	CASRTGGGEKLFF	TGTGCCTCGCGTACAGGGGGCGGAGAAAAACTGTTTTTT
-	TRBV6-5	-	TRBJ1-3	CASSYWGRSSGNTIYF	TGTGCCAGCAGTTACTGGGGACGGTCATCTGGAAACACCATATATTTT
-	TRBV15	-	TRBJ2-1	CATEGRSYNEQFF	TGTGCCACCGAGGGGCGCTCCTACAATGAGCAGTTCTTC
once	TRBV25-1	TRBD1	TRBJ2-3	CASSAFRGDTQYF	TGTGCCAGCAGTGCTTTCAGGGGGGATACGCAGTATTTT
-	TRBV5-4	-	TRBJ2-1	CASSRRSGVYNEQFF	TGTGCCAGCAGTCGTAGGAGCGGTGTCTACAATGAGCAGTTCTTC
once	TRBV12-1	-	TRBJ2-7	CASALGPPYYEQYF	TGTGCCAGCGCCCTGGGACCTCCGTACTACGAGCAGTACTTC
-	TRBV6-4	-	TRBJ2-3	CARRSRRGKDTQYF	TGTGCCAGAAGATCGAGGAGGGGGAAAGATACGCAGTATTTT
-	TRBV10-3	TRBD2	TRBJ2-7	CAISDRGLPRTSGRYEQYF	TGTGCCATCAGTGACCGGGGTCTGCCTCGGACTAGCGGGAGATACGAGCAGTACTTC
-	TRBV7-9	-	TRBJ2-1	CASRYNEQFF	TGTGCCAGCAGGTACAATGAGCAGTTCTTC
-	TRBV7-3	TRBD1	TRBJ2-7	CASSRDRASYEQYF	TGTGCCAGCAGCCGGGACAGGGCGTCCTACGAGCAGTACTTC
-	TRBV5-1	TRBD1	TRBJ2-5	CASSLADRDQETQYF	TGCGCCAGCAGCTTGGCGGACAGGGATCAAGAGACCCAGTACTTC
-	TRBV19	TRBD2	TRBJ2-7	CASSIRAAGVAYEQYF	TGTGCCAGTAGTATTCGTGCAGCGGGAGTGGCCTACGAGCAGTACTTC